What follows are 6 T cell receptor beta chains derived from one specimen sequenced in a study of T cell repertoires and HLA-DP antigens. The antigens these receptors bind are not known. Assay: immunoSEQ multiplex PCR; the TCRdb copy retains only in-frame clones and omits some. Of 65,000 to 90,000 clones in the sample, about four fifths were seen once. Sequenced sample: CD4+ T cells from PBMCs. These receptors were taken from a man aged 60 to 69 in good health and CMV-seronegative.

This clone has more than one count but fewer than ten. This chain joins TRBV5-8 and TRBJ1-1; D is unclear. Germline V gene data show CDR1 as SGHTS and CDR2 as YDEGEE. The germline V and J ends were trimmed by 0 bases and 8 bases, with 20 bases remaining between them. CDR3 length: 16 residues. DNA of the CDR3: TGTGCCAGCAGCTTGGGCAGGAGCTTCGGAGTACTGGAAGCTTTCTTT. It encodes CASSLGRSFGVLEAFF.

The J gene is TRBJ1-1, the V gene TRBV6-5; no firm D call. This CDR3 has 13 amino acids. The germline CDR1 and CDR2 sequences are MNHEY and SVGAGI. Trimming took 4 bases from V and 3 from J, leaving 9 bases between them. This chain's CDR3 is CASSFGRDTEAFF. The CDR3 DNA sequence: TGTGCCAGCAGTTTCGGACGGGACACTGAAGCTTTCTTT.

The chain has TRBV30 and TRBJ2-7, with 7 nucleotides matching TRBD1. The germline gives CDR1 GTSNPN, CDR2 SVGIG (reference sequence). This CDR3 spans 14 amino acids. The junction had 7 bases not matched to a gene; V was cut back by 2 bases and J by 3 bases. CDR3 protein: CAWSIGQELYEQYF. The CDR3 bases are TGTGCCTGGAGTATCGGACAGGAGCTCTACGAGCAGTACTTC. Complete variable domain (other parts from reference TRBV30 and TRBJ2-7): SQTIHQWPATLVQPVGSPLSLECTVEGTSNPNLYWYRQAAGRGLQLLFYSVGIGQISSEVPQNLSASRPQDRQFILSSKKLLLSDSGFYLCAWSIGQELYEQYFGPGTRLTVT.

The chain uses TRBV28 and TRBJ1-3, with a weak D call TRBD1 (5 bases). Germline CDR1 is MDHEN and CDR2 is SYDVKM. This CDR3 region has 18 residues. V was clipped by 2 bases and J by 2 bases, with 19 bases between them. Here the CDR3 reads CASSLHSSPGTAGNTIYF. CDR3 coding DNA: TGTGCCAGCAGTTTACACTCTTCACCCGGGACGGCTGGAAACACCATATATTTT.

The rearrangement joins TRBV12-5 to TRBJ1-6; D remains unclear. The CDR3 runs to 13 residues. Germline V gives CDR1 LGHNT, CDR2 FRNRAP. V dropped 8 bases and J dropped 7 bases, with 12 bases sitting between them. CDR3 bases: TGTGCTAGTCGGGGTAGCACCAATTCACCCCTCCACTTT. It translates to CASRGSTNSPLHF.

This rearrangement joins TRBV7-8 to TRBJ1-5, with TRBD1 matching 8 bases. Germline CDR1 SGHVS, CDR2 FQNEAQ. Trimming cost V 5 bases and J 1 base; bases outside gene matches: 4. The CDR3 totals 15 residues. DNA for the CDR3: TGTGCCAGCAGCCCGGACAGGGAGAGCAATCAGCCCCAGCATTTT. This gives the protein CASSPDRESNQPQHF.